Below are 9 T cell receptor beta chains sequenced from a single sample in a study of CD8 T cells in Susac syndrome. When the RNA was reverse transcribed, random hexamers were used with an input of roughly 0.45 to 1 ug. MiXCR was run by TCRdb on the immunoSEQ multiplex PCR reads, yielding one entry per CDR3 protein. The sample includes over 350,000 distinct CDR3 sequences, more than 80% of them seen just once. Sequencing was performed on CD8+ T cells from PBMCs. These receptors were obtained from a human donor with multiple sclerosis.

The chain carries TRBV28 and TRBJ2-7, with a tentative D call TRBD1 (6 bases). V was pared by 4 bases and J by 5 bases, with 12 bases between. Germline V gene lookup returns CDR1 MDHEN and CDR2 SYDVKM. This CDR3 spans 13 amino acids. CDR3 nucleotide sequence: TGTGCCAGCAGTTACTATGAGGGGGACGAGCAGTACTTC. Translating it yields CASSYYEGDEQYF.

This chain joins TRBV6-1 and TRBJ2-5, with D perhaps being TRBD1 or TRBD2 (5 bases each). The CDR3 contains 16 residues. Germline CDR1 is MNHNS and CDR2 is SASEGT. Trimming took off 4 bases at V and 1 base at J, with 16 bases between the two ends. The DNA for the CDR3 is TGTGCCAGCAGTGTTCACCCGGGACCGGCCCAAGAGACCCAGTACTTC. It codes for CASSVHPGPAQETQYF.

This clonotype was observed a single time. The V call is TRBV20-1, the J call TRBJ1-2, with TRBD1 matching 8 bases. V lost 3 bases, J lost 8 bases, and 8 bases stayed unmatched. The germline V gene has CDR1 DFQATT and CDR2 SNEGSKA (reference sequence). This CDR3 is built from 13 residues. CDR3 sequence reads: CSARHRGSSGYTF. In nucleotides, the CDR3 is TGCAGTGCTAGGCACAGGGGGTCCTCCGGCTACACCTTC.

The gene calls are TRBV12-3 or TRBV12-4 and TRBJ2-4; 7 bases agree with TRBD2. Trimming removed 4 bases from V and 4 bases from J; junction bases left unmatched: 7. The CDR3 runs to 15 residues. For the CDR3, the DNA is TGTGCCAGCAGTTGGACTGTCGGGGGGAAAAACATTCAGTACTTC. It encodes CASSWTVGGKNIQYF.

J is TRBJ1-5 and V is TRBV4-1; the D gene is possibly TRBD1 (5 bases). CDR1 is MGHRA and CDR2 is YSYEKL in the germline V gene. The CDR3 consists of 15 residues. Trimming pared 8 bases from V and 1 base from J, leaving 15 bases between. The CDR3 loop reads CASGRDPGSNQPQHF. CDR3 in DNA: TGCGCCAGCGGACGGGACCCCGGGAGCAATCAGCCCCAGCATTTT.

CDR3 loop: CASSLGPSGAGELFF. CDR3 sequence (DNA): TGTGCCAGCAGCTTGGGGCCCAGTGGGGCCGGGGAGCTGTTTTTT. V and J are TRBV5-6 and TRBJ2-2, with D unclear. Germline CDR1 is SGHDT and CDR2 is YYEEEE. This CDR3 has 15 residues. With 0 bases removed from V and 6 bases from J, the gap between germline ends came to 12 bases. Combining the CDR3 with reference TRBV5-6 and TRBJ2-2 gives the whole variable domain DAGVTQSPTHLIKTRGQQVTLRCSPKSGHDTVSWYQQALGQGPQFIFQYYEEEERQRGNFPDRFSGHQFPNYSSELNVNALLLGDSALYLCASSLGPSGAGELFFGEGSRLTVL.

The gene calls are TRBV5-4 and TRBJ2-7; perhaps TRBD2 as D (6 bases). This CDR3 contains 15 residues. Germline CDR1 is SGHNT and CDR2 is YYREEE (reference sequence). Trimming took off 1 base at V and 6 bases at J, with 17 bases between the two ends. CDR3 protein: CASSLSGVGAVEQYF. The CDR3 DNA sequence: TGTGCCAGCAGCTTGTCGGGGGTAGGAGCGGTCGAGCAGTACTTC.

This clonotype showed up just once. The genes are TRBV24-1 and TRBJ2-7, with 7 bases fitting TRBD1. J gave up 2 bases and V 9 bases, and 9 bases lay outside the gene matches. There are 14 residues in the CDR3. Germline loops: CDR1 KGHDR, CDR2 SFDVKD. The CDR3 DNA is TGTGCCACCTCGGGACAGCCCCTGCCCTACGAGCAGTACTTC. Translating it yields CATSGQPLPYEQYF.

V and J are TRBV5-1 and TRBJ2-5; possibly TRBD1 for D (5 bases). Trimming removed 0 bases from V and 0 bases from J, with 12 bases in between. CDR3 length: 16 amino acids. In germline, CDR1 is SGHRS, CDR2 YFSETQ. CDR3 bases: TGCGCCAGCAGCTTGGCCGTCGGCAGGGACCAAGAGACCCAGTACTTC. It encodes CASSLAVGRDQETQYF.